One and the same sample provided the 4 T cell receptor beta chains below, sequenced in a study of metastatic and nonmetastatic thyroid tumors. MiXCR was used by TCRdb to re-call the PCR reads. Altogether roughly 53,000 clones are present, 20% to 25% being singletons, with the ten largest covering 3.5% to 5%. Each patient went into thyroid surgery without having received any treatment. Sequencing was done on a sample of blood. These receptors originate from a female donor with papillary thyroid cancer or a benign thyroid nodule (not recorded which). Some clones in this sample may be carry-over from other donors' samples.

The sample holds a few counts of this clone. A much bigger clone sits one base away, suggesting this may be a read error. V and J are TRBV20-1 and TRBJ2-6; a possible D gene is TRBD1 (6 bases). Deletions cut 5 bases from V and 8 bases from J, with 16 bases between. CDR1 and CDR2 from the germline V gene are DFQATT and SNEGSKA (reference sequence). The CDR3 extends over 14 amino acids. The CDR3 DNA sequence: TGCAGTGCTGGGTCAGGGGCCGGGTCCAACGTCCTGACTTTC. As protein: CSAGSGAGSNVLTF.

The sample holds many counts of this clone. The gene calls are TRBV4-1 and TRBJ2-2; no definite D call. CDR3 size: 14 residues. Trimming cost V 0 bases and J 7 bases, with 9 bases left between them. Looked up from germline, CDR1 is MGHRA and CDR2 is YSYEKL. The CDR3, as DNA: TGCGCCAGCAGCCAAGATGGCCCGGGCGGGGAGCTGTTTTTT. It yields the protein CASSQDGPGGELFF.

Comment on this clone: Other nucleotide sequences from this sample produce the same CDR3. The chain joins TRBV4-2 to TRBJ1-6; D remains unclear. Germline assignment: CDR1 LGHNA and CDR2 YNFKEQ. The ends were cut back, 0 bases at V and 19 bases at J, with 16 bases in the middle. The CDR3 contains 13 residues. This chain's CDR3 is CASSQESHSPLHF. The CDR3 nucleotides read TGTGCCAGCAGCCAAGAAAGCCACTCACCGCTACACTTT.

About this clone itself: This could be a read error, since a much larger clone is one nucleotide away. The V call is TRBV18, the J call TRBJ1-1; TRBD1 is a possible D gene (5 bases). The germline CDR1 and CDR2 sequences are KGHSH and LQKENI. This CDR3 is 14 amino acids long. CDR3 bases: TGTGCCCGCTCCCCGGGAGGGGCCCCTCCTGGAGCTTTCTTT. Its translation is CARSPGGAPPGAFF.